These 8 T cell receptor beta chains originate from one sample sequenced in a study of vaccination and CD4 T cells after COVID-19. Which antigens these TCRs recognize remains unknown. As for treatment: roughly 10-day PBMC culture with coronavirus spike peptide pools or control peptides (ViraFEST assay). The Oncomine TCR Beta short-read assay sequenced DNA from cultured CD4+ T cells. In TCRdb, the PCR reads were re-called with MiXCR into one record per CDR3 protein. Among 7,500 to 8,500 distinct CDR3 sequences, around three fifths were seen once, and the ten largest hold less than 20%. Sample: cultured CD4+ T cells from blood, taken after SARS-CoV-2 vaccination. The origin of the receptors is a human donor with COVID-19.

The rearrangement uses TRBV30 and TRBJ1-2, with TRBD1 identical over 10 bases. The CDR3 sequence is 16 residues long. V dropped 2 bases and J dropped 7; count of bases not matched to a gene: 13. The germline CDR1 and CDR2 sequences are GTSNPN and SVGIG (reference sequence). CDR3 sequence (DNA): TGTGCCTGGAGTAACACCCCGACAGGGGGCGGAAGTGGCTACACCTTC. The encoded protein is CAWSNTPTGGGSGYTF.

The rearrangement links TRBV6-1 to TRBJ2-3; perhaps D is TRBD1 or TRBD2 (5 bases each). Germline lookup yields CDR1 MNHNS and CDR2 SASEGT. This CDR3 is 12 amino acids long. The CDR3: CATSTGTGTQYF. The CDR3 bases are TGTGCTACCAGCACAGGCACGGGGACGCAGTATTTT.

J is TRBJ2-5 and V is TRBV20-1; D is possibly TRBD1 (7 bases). CDR3 length: 12 residues. Germline V CDR1 and CDR2: DFQATT, SNEGSKA (reference sequence). With 7 bases removed from V and 2 bases from J, the gap between germline ends came to 11 bases. The CDR3 reads CSVPGGQETQYF. The CDR3 region has the DNA TGCAGTGTTCCAGGGGGGCAAGAGACCCAGTACTTC.

A few counts support this clonotype. The chain combines TRBV20-1 with TRBJ2-5; 9 nucleotides align to TRBD2. CDR3 length equals 17 residues. The V gene end was trimmed by 0 bases and the J gene end by 5 bases; junction bases not matched to a gene: 13. CDR1 is DFQATT and CDR2 is SNEGSKA in the germline V gene (reference sequence). CDR3 DNA: TGCAGTGCTAGAGACCAGGTCCAAGGACTAGCGTCGGAGACCCAGTACTTC. Its protein is CSARDQVQGLASETQYF.

The chain recombines TRBV30 with TRBJ1-5; TRBD1 agrees at 9 bases. J lost 5 bases, V lost 3 bases, and 8 bases had no gene match. Germline CDR1 and CDR2: GTSNPN and SVGIG (reference sequence). The CDR3 contains 15 residues. The CDR3 nucleotides are TGTGCCTGGAGGGGACAGGGATTATTCCATCAGCCCCAGCATTTT. Encoded protein: CAWRGQGLFHQPQHF. Full variable domain (rest looked up from reference TRBV30 and TRBJ1-5): SQTIHQWPATLVQPVGSPLSLECTVEGTSNPNLYWYRQAAGRGLQLLFYSVGIGQISSEVPQNLSASRPQDRQFILSSKKLLLSDSGFYLCAWRGQGLFHQPQHFGDGTRLSIL.

The chain uses TRBV2 and TRBJ2-6, with D tentatively TRBD1 (5 bases). The germline CDR1 and CDR2 sequences are SNHLY and FYNNEI. Trimming removed 7 bases from V and 4 bases from J, with 14 bases in between. The CDR3 covers 15 residues. CDR3 in DNA: TGTGCCAGCACCGAGCAGGGTTCGGGGGCCAACGTCCTGACTTTC. It codes for CASTEQGSGANVLTF. Using reference TRBV2 and TRBJ2-6 for the parts outside the CDR3, the full variable domain is EPEVTQTPSHQVTQMGQEVILRCVPISNHLYFYWYRQILGQKVEFLVSFYNNEISEKSEIFDDQFSVERPDGSNFTLKIRSTKLEDSAMYFCASTEQGSGANVLTFGAGSRLTVL.

The chain has TRBV5-6 and TRBJ2-1; the D is unclear. Germline lookup yields CDR1 SGHDT and CDR2 YYEEEE. The ends were cut back, 4 bases at V and 4 bases at J, with 9 bases in the middle. This CDR3 contains 13 residues. CDR3 protein: CASSPRTYNEQFF. The CDR3 nucleotides are TGTGCCAGCAGCCCACGAACATACAATGAGCAGTTCTTC.

The rearrangement uses TRBV2 and TRBJ2-2; 10 bases map to TRBD2. V was clipped by 10 bases and J by 4 bases; unmatched bases: 6. Germline assignment: CDR1 SNHLY and CDR2 FYNNEI. CDR3 length: 14 amino acids. CDR3 amino acids: CATDASGGTGELFF. The CDR3 DNA sequence: TGTGCCACCGATGCTAGCGGGGGCACCGGGGAGCTGTTTTTT.